The present entry profiles one T cell receptor (beta chain) with its context. A second about 7 to 11 cycle PCR used barcoded and J-beta primers. Each cDNA molecule, via a template-switch adaptor with 12 random nucleotides, was tagged. MiXCR, applied by TCRdb to the 5' RACE reads, yields one record per CDR3 protein. The table includes just under 550,000 distinct CDR3 sequences, about 24% detected once. This record comes from a study of blood T cells in healthy people across ages. CDR3 length equals 13 residues. Trimming stripped 3 bases from V and 5 bases from J, with 8 bases between. The germline CDR1 and CDR2 sequences are MNHEY and SMNVEV (reference sequence). These data were also filed under a second study, of T cells of mothers and their children. That report notes: For the second PCR, the M1S primer put in sample barcodes and 2-4 random nucleotides.

V gene TRBV27 combines with J gene TRBJ2-1; possible D gene TRBD2, 6 bases. The clonotype originates from a boy younger than 18 in good health. The sequencing sample was made of blood. The CDR3 loop is CASSFASDNEQFF. The CDR3 DNA follows: TGTGCCAGCAGTTTTGCTAGCGACAATGAGCAGTTCTTC.